The 9 T cell receptor beta chains listed next were all sequenced from one sample in a study of monozygotic twins with inflammatory bowel disease. TCRdb re-called the 5' RACE reads and shows each CDR3 protein once, DNA omitted. This listing includes around 140,000 distinct CDR3 sequences. The sequenced sample consisted of blood. These receptors all come from a human donor with ulcerative colitis or Crohn's disease, or a healthy co-twin of an affected twin (not recorded which).

V gene TRBV5-6 combines with J gene TRBJ2-2; as DNA is missing, the TRBD2 call by TCRdb cannot be tested. The CDR3 totals 13 residues. CDR1 and CDR2 (germline): SGHDT, YYEEEE. The CDR3 is CASSFGGAGELFF. The full variable domain, in which reference TRBV5-6 and TRBJ2-2 provide the parts outside the CDR3, is DAGVTQSPTHLIKTRGQQVTLRCSPKSGHDTVSWYQQALGQGPQFIFQYYEEEERQRGNFPDRFSGHQFPNYSSELNVNALLLGDSALYLCASSFGGAGELFFGEGSRLTVL.

The V and J genes are TRBV27 and TRBJ2-7; TCRdb's assignment of TRBD1 cannot be checked, as there is no DNA. Germline lookup yields CDR1 MNHEY and CDR2 SMNVEV (reference sequence). The CDR3 spans 17 residues. CDR3: CASSLGAGTSRSYEQYF.

The chain couples TRBV28 to TRBJ1-5. Germline lookup yields CDR1 MDHEN and CDR2 SYDVKM. The CDR3 totals 17 residues. The CDR3 region is CASSLGLDSISNQPQHF.

This chain links TRBV3-1 with TRBJ1-1. This CDR3 region has 12 residues. Germline CDR1 reads LGHDT; CDR2 reads YNNKEL (reference sequence). The CDR3 spells CASSQANTEAFF.

V gene TRBV5-1 combines with J gene TRBJ1-1; TCRdb picks TRBD1, but there is no DNA to check that call. The length of the CDR3 is 17 residues. The germline gives CDR1 SGHRS, CDR2 YFSETQ. CDR3 loop: CASSLDVLQGEKTEAFF.

The J gene is TRBJ1-1, the V gene TRBV6-6. This CDR3 is 13 amino acids long. The germline CDR1 and CDR2 sequences are MNHNY and SVGAGI (reference sequence). Here the CDR3 reads CASSVAANTEAFF.

This chain joins TRBV20-1 and TRBJ2-7; with no DNA, the TCRdb D assignment of TRBD2 cannot be verified. Germline CDR1 DFQATT, CDR2 SNEGSKA (reference sequence). The CDR3 length is 14 residues. The CDR3 protein is CSALPRGRLYEQYF.

The chain joins TRBV5-1 to TRBJ1-4; TCRdb picks TRBD1, but there is no DNA to check that call. The germline CDR1 and CDR2 sequences are SGHRS and YFSETQ. CDR3 length equals 13 residues. CDR3 protein: CASRARGGGKLFF.

The genes are TRBV4-3 and TRBJ2-7; without DNA, the TCRdb call of TRBD2 cannot be checked. The germline gives CDR1 LGHNA, CDR2 YSLEER. The CDR3 extends over 16 amino acids. The chain's CDR3 is CASSQGGALRSYEQYF.